This T cell receptor beta chain is from a study of blood T cell repertoires in COVID-19. Study-level background: Acute and convalescent COVID-19 specimens originated in the United States, Italy and Spain. The cDNA or gDNA used as material had been derived from T cells, B-cell-depleted T cells, or PBMCs.

Under the authors' procedure: Scientists estimated how many nucleated cells there were by amplifying reference gene primers. The data were produced by immunoSEQ multiplex PCR, yet TCRdb's version contains in-frame clones alone and is incomplete. V and J calls and clone size are as listed in that table; D and trimming were resolved from the DNA. This table has around 65,000 clones, roughly 81% appearing once. This clone was observed a few times. Germline CDR1 is GTSNPN and CDR2 is SVGIG (reference sequence). The CDR3 is 14 residues long. V was clipped by 3 bases and J by 0 bases, with 8 bases between them.

J is TRBJ2-2 and V is TRBV30, with D uncertain. The clonotype was recovered from a human donor in a cohort sampled during active COVID-19. Source material: peripheral blood. Here the CDR3 reads CAWRRHTNTGELFF. The CDR3 DNA reads TGTGCCTGGAGACGTCACACGAACACCGGGGAGCTGTTTTTT.